Listed here is a single T cell receptor beta chain. Its antigen is not identified. The germline CDR1 and CDR2 sequences are SGHNT and YYREEE (reference sequence). The CDR3 totals 16 residues. With 2 bases clipped from V and 4 bases from J, the junction kept 5 bases outside the gene matches. The method was immunoSEQ multiplex PCR; TCRdb's version includes in-frame clones alone and lacks a portion of them. The repertoire holds roughly 50,000 clones, with nearly 95% as singletons. This entry comes from a study of graft-versus-host responses after intestinal transplantation. Background on the study: Anti-thymocyte globulin served as induction for all recipients, who then took tacrolimus and steroids for about 3 years.

V gene TRBV5-4 combines with J gene TRBJ2-5; the match to TRBD2 covers 13 bases. The clonotype comes from a human donor who was the organ donor for an intestinal transplant. Sequencing was performed on unstimulated CD4+ T cells sorted from spleen or lymph node cells, taken before transplant. This CDR3 is CASSLLAGGAGETQYF. In DNA form, the CDR3 reads TGTGCCAGCAGCTTACTAGCGGGAGGGGCGGGAGAGACCCAGTACTTC.